The 17 T cell receptor beta chains reported below all come from one sample, sequenced in a study of T cells expressing NK-cell markers. TCRdb reworked the 5' RACE reads into one entry per CDR3 protein, no DNA. The table for this sample gives 440,000 or so distinct CDR3 sequences. The sample was blood T cells: a sorted CD56 or NKG2C T cell subset, CD4+ or CD8+ T cells, or bulk PBMC T cells (not recorded which). Receptor source: a woman aged 18 to 75 in good health.

V is TRBV19 and J is TRBJ2-5; with no DNA, the TCRdb D assignment of TRBD1 cannot be verified. From germline, CDR1 is LNHDA and CDR2 SQIVND (reference sequence). CDR3 length: 13 residues. CDR3: CASSGQGPETQYF.

The chain employs TRBV29-1 and TRBJ2-6; TCRdb returns TRBD1, unconfirmable since there is no DNA. CDR3 length equals 15 residues. CDR1 SQVTM and CDR2 ANQGSEA come from the germline V gene. The CDR3 sequence: CSVEAGVSGANVLTF.

This rearrangement joins TRBV20-1 to TRBJ1-1; TCRdb reports TRBD1, a call that lacks DNA to check it against. This CDR3 has 13 amino acids. Germline assignment: CDR1 DFQATT and CDR2 SNEGSKA (reference sequence). The CDR3 sequence is CSAIWPPLVEAFF.

This sequence joins TRBV4-1 and TRBJ2-2; the D call from TCRdb, TRBD2, cannot be confirmed without DNA. Germline V gene data show CDR1 as MGHRA and CDR2 as YSYEKL. This CDR3 contains 15 residues. CDR3 loop: CASSQVSRDTGELFF.

The chain employs TRBV12-3 or TRBV12-4 and TRBJ1-2; TCRdb selects TRBD1, and the lack of DNA leaves this call unchecked. The CDR3 has 14 amino acids. The CDR3 is CASSLVGRNYGYTF.

The chain uses TRBV30 and TRBJ2-1; TCRdb designates TRBD1, a call that cannot be tested without DNA. The V gene's germline CDR1 is GTSNPN and CDR2 SVGIG (reference sequence). This CDR3 is 16 amino acids long. The CDR3 sequence is CAWSGTGVPWNNEQFF. The full variable domain, in which reference TRBV30 and TRBJ2-1 provide the parts outside the CDR3, is SQTIHQWPATLVQPVGSPLSLECTVEGTSNPNLYWYRQAAGRGLQLLFYSVGIGQISSEVPQNLSASRPQDRQFILSSKKLLLSDSGFYLCAWSGTGVPWNNEQFFGPGTRLTVL.

This sequence joins TRBV18 and TRBJ2-4; TCRdb designates TRBD1, a call that cannot be tested without DNA. The germline V gene encodes CDR1 KGHSH and CDR2 LQKENI. The CDR3 runs 15 residues. The CDR3 sequence: CASSPPGTAKNIQYF.

The chain combines TRBV20-1 with TRBJ1-1; TCRdb returns TRBD1, unconfirmable since there is no DNA. From germline, CDR1 is DFQATT and CDR2 SNEGSKA (reference sequence). The CDR3 consists of 15 residues. This chain's CDR3 is CSARDLGGGRTEAFF.

The chain combines TRBV29-1 with TRBJ2-1. The CDR3 spans 14 residues. Per germline, CDR1 SQVTM and CDR2 ANQGSEA. CDR3 sequence reads: CSVEPSGSYNEQFF.

V usage is TRBV6-1 and J usage is TRBJ1-2; TCRdb returns TRBD1, unconfirmable since there is no DNA. The CDR3 sequence is 14 residues long. From germline, CDR1 is MNHNS and CDR2 SASEGT. The CDR3 region is CASRGWQGAYGYTF.

V and J are TRBV5-5 and TRBJ1-6. Looked up from germline, CDR1 is SGHKS and CDR2 is YYEKEE (reference sequence). There are 14 residues in the CDR3. The CDR3 sequence is CASSLEVLKSPLHF.

V is TRBV24-1 and J is TRBJ2-2; TCRdb's D call, TRBD1, is unchecked because there is no DNA. This CDR3 region has 12 residues. Germline values: CDR1 KGHDR, CDR2 SFDVKD. The CDR3 here is CATSEGAGELFF.

The rearrangement joins TRBV20-1 to TRBJ1-5. The germline CDR1 and CDR2 sequences are DFQATT and SNEGSKA (reference sequence). The CDR3 totals 13 residues. The CDR3 is CSARSLYNQPQHF.

The chain employs TRBV7-7 and TRBJ1-6. Germline assignment: CDR1 SSHAT and CDR2 FNYEAQ (reference sequence). This CDR3 spans 13 amino acids. The CDR3 region is CASSPDTYSPLHF.

The V gene is TRBV12-3 or TRBV12-4, the J gene TRBJ1-2; the TRBD1 assignment by TCRdb is unverifiable without DNA. CDR3 length: 13 amino acids. CDR3 in amino acids: CASSRGRNYGYTF.

This rearrangement joins TRBV12-3 or TRBV12-4 to TRBJ2-2; no DNA is available, so the TRBD1 call from TCRdb remains unchecked. The CDR3 covers 14 residues. This chain's CDR3 is CASSLGGAVGELFF.

The genes are TRBV7-8 and TRBJ1-1. The CDR3 has 15 residues. Per germline, CDR1 SGHVS and CDR2 FQNEAQ. The CDR3 loop reads CASSEIMGLVTEAFF. The entire variable domain, with the rest obtained from reference TRBV7-8 and TRBJ1-1, is as follows: GAGVSQSPRYKVAKRGQDVALRCDPISGHVSLFWYQQALGQGPEFLTYFQNEAQLDKSGLPSDRFFAERPEGSVSTLKIQRTQQEDSAVYLCASSEIMGLVTEAFFGQGTRLTVV.